This TCR beta chain was profiled in a study of T cells after yellow fever vaccination. This clonotype was observed a handful of times. The CDR3 covers 11 residues. V lost 4 bases and J lost 1, with 5 bases in between. CDR1 is SQVTM and CDR2 is ANQGSEA in the germline V gene. TCRdb called the 5' RACE reads again in MiXCR, with one record for every CDR3 protein. The table lists around 590,000 distinct CDR3 sequences, around 12% of them singletons. The receptor comes from a man aged 25-45 years who received the YFV17D yellow fever vaccine. Sample: PBMCs, taken on the day of the yellow fever booster vaccination. The chain employs TRBV29-1 and TRBJ2-7, with D hard to call. CDR3 in amino acids: CSVAQSYEQYF. CDR3 bases: TGCAGCGTTGCGCAATCCTACGAGCAGTACTTC.